A selection of T cell receptor beta chains follows, all from one sample in a study of T cell changes during pregnancy in multiple sclerosis. Sequencing was performed with immunoSEQ multiplex PCR; in TCRdb, only in-frame clones are kept and a portion is missing. The table shows about 34,000 clones, with approximately 90% occurring only once. This sample comprised CD8+ T cells from peripheral blood mononuclear cells, obtained in the third trimester of pregnancy. The receptors were sampled from a female donor with multiple sclerosis, enrolled in a pregnancy study. CDR3s include the opening cysteine and the closing phenylalanine or tryptophan. The D gene is left open where the match is weak. Not all rows give a size; the values are once, few, many and, for expanded clones, a class.

v_gene,len,j_gene,abundance,d_gene,CDR3aa,CDR3nt
TRBV7-9,15,TRBJ1-1,.,TRBD1,CASSLQGALNTEAFF,TGTGCCAGCAGCTTACAGGGGGCTTTGAACACTGAAGCTTTCTTT
TRBV4-2,14,TRBJ2-3,.,TRBD2,CASKGLADTDTQYF,TGTGCCAGCAAAGGACTAGCAGACACAGATACGCAGTATTTT
TRBV10-3,12,TRBJ2-7,.,.,CAISETGLGQYF,TGTGCCATCAGTGAGACAGGGTTAGGGCAGTACTTC
TRBV10-1,18,TRBJ2-3,.,TRBD2,CASSRKRLAGGPEDTQYF,TGCGCCAGCAGTCGGAAGCGCCTAGCGGGGGGCCCAGAGGATACGCAGTATTTT
TRBV4-1,15,TRBJ2-2,.,TRBD1,CASSHRDRGTGELFF,TGCGCCAGCAGCCACCGGGACAGGGGGACCGGGGAGCTGTTTTTT
TRBV5-8,15,TRBJ1-5,.,.,CASSLGLGGDQPQHF,TGTGCCAGCAGCTTGGGGCTAGGCGGGGATCAGCCCCAGCATTTT
TRBV25-1,11,TRBJ2-1,.,.,CASISYNEQFF,TGTGCCAGCATCAGTTACAATGAGCAGTTCTTC
TRBV7-2,15,TRBJ2-1,.,.,CASSVDRLSYNEQFF,TGTGCCAGCAGCGTAGACAGGTTATCCTACAATGAGCAGTTCTTC
TRBV19,13,TRBJ1-2,.,.,CASMGGQYYGYTF,TGTGCCAGTATGGGAGGGCAGTACTATGGCTACACCTTC
TRBV10-3,12,TRBJ2-1,.,.,CAVYVGSNEQFF,TGTGCCGTCTACGTGGGGAGTAATGAGCAGTTCTTC
TRBV19,12,TRBJ1-2,.,.,CASSISGSGYTF,TGTGCCAGTAGTATATCCGGTAGTGGCTACACCTTC
TRBV6-4,15,TRBJ2-3,.,TRBD2,CASSEQAGGSDTQYF,TGTGCCAGCAGTGAACAGGCGGGGGGGTCAGATACGCAGTATTTT
TRBV5-6,14,TRBJ1-6,once,.,CASSLGQGNSPLHF,TGTGCCAGCAGCTTGGGCCAGGGTAATTCACCCCTCCACTTT
TRBV7-8,16,TRBJ2-7,.,TRBD1,CASSPGQGISLDEQYF,TGTGCCAGCAGCCCCGGACAGGGAATCTCCCTGGACGAGCAGTACTTC
TRBV6-1,16,TRBJ2-3,medium-sized,.,CASSEARLGGLDTQYF,TGTGCCAGCAGTGAAGCCCGGCTAGGGGGTTTAGATACGCAGTATTTT
TRBV9,14,TRBJ2-7,.,.,CASSAPAELYEQYF,TGTGCCAGCAGCGCACCGGCGGAGCTCTACGAGCAGTACTTC
TRBV11-1,14,TRBJ2-7,.,.,CASSLNRANYEQYF,TGTGCCAGCAGCTTAAACAGGGCCAACTACGAGCAGTACTTC
TRBV7-9,16,TRBJ2-3,.,.,CASSLNWGSSTDTQYF,TGTGCCAGCAGCTTAAACTGGGGCAGTAGCACAGATACGCAGTATTTT
TRBV6-6,14,TRBJ1-5,.,TRBD1,CASNPGGLNQPQHF,TGTGCCAGCAATCCAGGGGGCCTGAATCAGCCCCAGCATTTT
TRBV19,15,TRBJ1-1,.,TRBD1,CASSAEISGGEPAFF,TGTGCCAGTAGTGCCGAAATCTCAGGGGGTGAACCTGCTTTCTTT
TRBV19,14,TRBJ2-1,.,.,CASRGRGAYNEQFF,TGTGCCAGTAGGGGGAGGGGGGCTTACAATGAGCAGTTCTTC
TRBV27,14,TRBJ1-5,.,TRBD1,CASSSQGPNQPQHF,TGTGCCAGCAGTTCACAGGGGCCTAATCAGCCCCAGCATTTT
TRBV27,12,TRBJ1-1,once,.,CASSFGTLEAFF,TGTGCCAGCAGTTTCGGGACACTTGAAGCTTTCTTT
TRBV19,16,TRBJ1-1,.,TRBD1,CASSPNPGQSNTEAFF,TGTGCCAGTAGTCCCAACCCGGGACAGTCGAACACTGAAGCTTTCTTT
TRBV4-2,16,TRBJ1-2,once,.,CASSQDSRGGNYGYTF,TGTGCCAGCAGCCAAGATTCTCGGGGGGGGAACTATGGCTACACCTTC
TRBV7-9,13,TRBJ2-3,.,TRBD2,CASSLSGGDTQYF,TGTGCCAGCAGCTTAAGCGGGGGAGATACGCAGTATTTT
TRBV29-1,13,TRBJ1-2,.,.,CSVWYRDRDGYTF,TGCAGCGTGTGGTACAGGGACCGGGATGGCTACACCTTC
TRBV9,14,TRBJ2-7,.,TRBD1,CASSSRDSAYEQYF,TGTGCCAGCAGCTCTCGGGACAGTGCCTACGAGCAGTACTTC
TRBV30,16,TRBJ2-6,.,TRBD1,CARLDRASSGANVLTF,TGTGCCAGACTCGACAGGGCCAGTTCTGGGGCCAACGTCCTGACTTTC
TRBV4-2,15,TRBJ2-7,.,TRBD1,CASSLRTGESYEQYF,TGTGCCAGCAGCCTTCGGACAGGGGAAAGCTACGAGCAGTACTTC
TRBV5-4,14,TRBJ1-1,.,.,CASSWGRANTEAFF,TGTGCCAGCAGCTGGGGCAGGGCGAACACTGAAGCTTTCTTT
TRBV11-3,13,TRBJ1-1,.,TRBD1,CASSLGTATEAFF,TGTGCCAGCAGCCTCGGGACAGCCACTGAAGCTTTCTTT
TRBV4-3,13,TRBJ2-2,once,TRBD2,CASSRGGGGELFF,TGCGCCAGCAGCCGGGGGGGAGGCGGGGAGCTGTTTTTT